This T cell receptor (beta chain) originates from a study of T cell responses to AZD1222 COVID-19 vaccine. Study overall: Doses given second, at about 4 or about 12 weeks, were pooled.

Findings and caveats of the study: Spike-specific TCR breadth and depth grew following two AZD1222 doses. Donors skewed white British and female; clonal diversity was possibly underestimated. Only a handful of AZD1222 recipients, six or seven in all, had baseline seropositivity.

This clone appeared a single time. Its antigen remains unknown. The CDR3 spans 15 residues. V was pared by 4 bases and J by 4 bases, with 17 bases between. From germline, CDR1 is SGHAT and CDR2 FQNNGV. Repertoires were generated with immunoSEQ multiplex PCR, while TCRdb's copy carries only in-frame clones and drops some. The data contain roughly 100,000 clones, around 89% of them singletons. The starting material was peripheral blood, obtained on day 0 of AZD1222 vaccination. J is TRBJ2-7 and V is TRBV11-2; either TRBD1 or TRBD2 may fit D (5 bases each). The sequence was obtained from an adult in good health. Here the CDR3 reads CASSSRWGKDYEQYF. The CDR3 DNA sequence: TGTGCCAGCAGCTCCCGTTGGGGGAAGGATTACGAGCAGTACTTC.